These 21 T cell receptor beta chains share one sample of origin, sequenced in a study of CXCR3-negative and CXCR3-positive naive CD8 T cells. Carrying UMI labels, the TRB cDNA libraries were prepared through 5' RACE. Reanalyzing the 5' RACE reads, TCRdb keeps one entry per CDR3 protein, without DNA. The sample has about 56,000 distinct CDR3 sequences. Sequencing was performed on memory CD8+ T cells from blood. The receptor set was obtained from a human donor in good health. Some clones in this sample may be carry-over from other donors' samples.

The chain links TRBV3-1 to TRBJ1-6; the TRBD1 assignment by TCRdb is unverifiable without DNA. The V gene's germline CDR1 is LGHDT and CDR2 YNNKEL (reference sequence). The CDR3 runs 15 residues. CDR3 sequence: CASSQGATGYSPLHF.

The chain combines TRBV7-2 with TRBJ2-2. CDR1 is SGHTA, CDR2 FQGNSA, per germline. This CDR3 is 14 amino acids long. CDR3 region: CASSPDRNPGELFF.

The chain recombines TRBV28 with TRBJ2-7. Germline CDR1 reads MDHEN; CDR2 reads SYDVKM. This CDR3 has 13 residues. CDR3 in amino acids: CASSTNWRFEQYF.

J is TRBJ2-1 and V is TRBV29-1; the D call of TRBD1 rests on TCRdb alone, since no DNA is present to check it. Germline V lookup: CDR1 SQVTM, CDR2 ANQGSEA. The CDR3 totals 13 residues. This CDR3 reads CSDRTGGSNEQFF.

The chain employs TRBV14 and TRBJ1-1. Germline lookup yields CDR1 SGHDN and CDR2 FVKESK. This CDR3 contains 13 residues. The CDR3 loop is CASSQLLSSEAFF.

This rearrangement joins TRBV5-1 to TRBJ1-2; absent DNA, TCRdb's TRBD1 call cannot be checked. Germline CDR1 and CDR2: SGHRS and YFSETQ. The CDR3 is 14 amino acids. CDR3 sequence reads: CASSLVRDANGYTF.

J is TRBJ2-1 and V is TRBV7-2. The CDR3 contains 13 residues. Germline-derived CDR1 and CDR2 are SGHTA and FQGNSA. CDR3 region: CASSSDLYNEQFF.

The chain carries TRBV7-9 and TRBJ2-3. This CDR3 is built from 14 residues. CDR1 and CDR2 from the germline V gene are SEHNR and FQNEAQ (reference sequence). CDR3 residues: CASSLSMGTDTQYF.

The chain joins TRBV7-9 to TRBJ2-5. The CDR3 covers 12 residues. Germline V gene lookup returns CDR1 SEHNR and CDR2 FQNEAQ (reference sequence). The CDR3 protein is CASSLTGDDQYF.

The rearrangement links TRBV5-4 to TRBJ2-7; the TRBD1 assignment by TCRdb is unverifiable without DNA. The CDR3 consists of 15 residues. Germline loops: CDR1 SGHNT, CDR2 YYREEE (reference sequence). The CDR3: CATEAGTGDSYEQYF.

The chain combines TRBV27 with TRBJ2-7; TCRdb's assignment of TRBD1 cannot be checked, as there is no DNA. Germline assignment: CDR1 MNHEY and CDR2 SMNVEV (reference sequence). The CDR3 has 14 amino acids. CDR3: CASSLTGQVYEQYF.

The chain's CDR3 is CSVVSVGEQYF. The chain has TRBV29-1 and TRBJ2-7. The germline CDR1 and CDR2 sequences are SQVTM and ANQGSEA. This CDR3 has 11 amino acids.

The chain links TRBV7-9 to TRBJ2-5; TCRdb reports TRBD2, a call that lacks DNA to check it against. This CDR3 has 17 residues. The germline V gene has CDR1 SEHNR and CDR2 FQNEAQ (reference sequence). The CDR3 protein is CASSSGPGLKYQETQYF. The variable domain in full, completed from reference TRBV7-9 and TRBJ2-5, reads DTGVSQNPRHKITKRGQNVTFRCDPISEHNRLYWYRQTLGQGPEFLTYFQNEAQLEKSRLLSDRFSAERPKGSFSTLEIQRTEQGDSAMYLCASSSGPGLKYQETQYFGPGTRLLVL.

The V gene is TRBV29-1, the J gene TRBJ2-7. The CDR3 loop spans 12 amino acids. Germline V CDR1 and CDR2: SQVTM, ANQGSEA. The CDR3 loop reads CSADTDSYEQYF.

CDR3 amino acids: CSVDPSNTEAFF. The chain joins TRBV29-1 to TRBJ1-1. The CDR3 has 12 residues. Per the germline V gene, CDR1 is SQVTM and CDR2 is ANQGSEA. Full variable domain (remainder filled in from reference TRBV29-1 and TRBJ1-1): SAVISQKPSRDICQRGTSLTIQCQVDSQVTMMFWYRQQPGQSLTLIATANQGSEATYESGFVIDKFPISRPNLTFSTLTVSNMSPEDSSIYLCSVDPSNTEAFFGQGTRLTVV.

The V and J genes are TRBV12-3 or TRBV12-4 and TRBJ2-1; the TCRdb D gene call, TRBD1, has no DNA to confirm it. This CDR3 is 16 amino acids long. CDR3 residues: CASSLEPGHTYNEQFF.

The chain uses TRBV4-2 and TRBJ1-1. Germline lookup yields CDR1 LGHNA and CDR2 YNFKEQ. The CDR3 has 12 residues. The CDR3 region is CASSQVGSEAFF.

This CDR3 is CASSHRGPDEAFF. The chain has TRBV27 and TRBJ1-1; absent DNA, TCRdb's TRBD1 call cannot be checked. The CDR3 runs 13 residues. Germline V gene sequence: CDR1 MNHEY, CDR2 SMNVEV (reference sequence).

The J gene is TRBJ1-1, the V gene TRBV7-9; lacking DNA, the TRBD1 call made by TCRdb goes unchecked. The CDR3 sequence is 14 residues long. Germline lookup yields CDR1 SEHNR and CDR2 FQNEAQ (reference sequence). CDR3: CASSPRDAQPEAFF.

The CDR3 loop is CASRPDWDDTEAFF. This rearrangement joins TRBV6-2 or TRBV6-3 to TRBJ1-1. The CDR3 has 14 residues. The germline CDR1 and CDR2 sequences are MNHEY and SVGEGT.

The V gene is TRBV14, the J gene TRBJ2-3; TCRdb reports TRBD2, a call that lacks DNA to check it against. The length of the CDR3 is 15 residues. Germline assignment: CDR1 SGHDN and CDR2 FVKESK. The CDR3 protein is CASSPSGSWTDTQYF.